A single sample is the source of the 19 T cell receptor beta chains below, sequenced in a study of cytomegalovirus exposure and HLA in healthy donors. PCR involved 60 Vbeta and 13 Jbeta primers. The method was immunoSEQ multiplex PCR; TCRdb's version includes in-frame clones alone and lacks a portion of them. This table has 120,000 or so clones, 75% to 90% appearing once. Sequencing was performed on PBMCs. Every receptor here comes from a man aged 25-40 years in good health and CMV-seronegative.

This rearrangement joins TRBV27 to TRBJ2-3; 7 bases match TRBD2. V dropped 2 bases and J dropped 4; count of bases not matched to a gene: 3. The germline gives CDR1 MNHEY, CDR2 SMNVEV (reference sequence). This CDR3 has 14 amino acids. The CDR3 loop is CASSLLADADTQYF. CDR3 sequence (DNA): TGTGCCAGCAGTTTACTAGCGGACGCAGATACGCAGTATTTT.

V gene TRBV2 combines with J gene TRBJ1-2, with 10 bases that match TRBD1. Germline V CDR1 and CDR2: SNHLY, FYNNEI. The J segment lost 3 bases and the V segment lost 7 bases, leaving 8 bases of the junction unmatched. CDR3 size: 15 residues. CDR3: CASTAGQGRYYGYTF. DNA for the CDR3: TGTGCCAGCACCGCGGGACAGGGGCGATACTATGGCTACACCTTC.

Written as DNA, the CDR3 is TGTGCCAGCAGCTTACCACAGAATCTTGGCGAGCAGTACTTC. Its protein product is CASSLPQNLGEQYF. The chain recombines TRBV7-9 with TRBJ2-7; D is unclear. Germline CDR1 SEHNR, CDR2 FQNEAQ (reference sequence). The CDR3 contains 14 residues. With 2 bases removed from V and 6 bases from J, the gap between germline ends came to 14 bases.

This clone was seen only a few times. The V gene is TRBV7-9, the J gene TRBJ1-4; D gene uncertain. V lost 5 bases and J lost 5, with 15 bases in between. Germline CDR1 and CDR2: SEHNR and FQNEAQ (reference sequence). The CDR3 is made up of 15 amino acids. The CDR3, as DNA: TGTGCCAGCAGCCTGGGAGGCGGATCGAATGAAAAACTGTTTTTT. This codes for CASSLGGGSNEKLFF.

The rearrangement joins TRBV6-1 to TRBJ1-4; the D gene is possibly TRBD1 (5 bases). This CDR3 is built from 15 residues. In germline, CDR1 is MNHNS, CDR2 SASEGT. V lost 2 bases, J lost 2 bases, and 9 bases lay in between. CDR3: CASSEYAGTNEKLFF. The DNA for the CDR3 is TGTGCCAGCAGTGAATATGCAGGGACTAATGAAAAACTGTTTTTT.

The genes are TRBV19 and TRBJ1-1; D is unresolved. Trimming removed 1 base at V and 1 base at J, with 7 bases between. The CDR3 has 14 residues. CDR1 is LNHDA, CDR2 SQIVND, per germline (reference sequence). CDR3 sequence: CASSIGAENTEAFF. DNA for the CDR3: TGTGCCAGTAGTATAGGGGCAGAGAACACTGAAGCTTTCTTT.

J is TRBJ2-1 and V is TRBV15, with 9 positions matching TRBD2. The V gene end was trimmed by 2 bases and the J gene end by 15 bases; junction bases not matched to a gene: 17. The CDR3 runs 16 residues. Germline CDR1 reads LNHNV; CDR2 reads YYDKDF (reference sequence). The CDR3 DNA follows: TGTGCCACCAGCAGATCCGGGACTAGCAGACTCAGGGAGGGGTTCTTC. Protein product: CATSRSGTSRLREGFF.

This chain connects TRBV29-1 to TRBJ1-2; D is perhaps TRBD1 (5 bases). V lost 6 bases and J 7 bases, leaving 18 bases between the germline ends. CDR1 SQVTM and CDR2 ANQGSEA come from the germline V gene. This CDR3 region has 13 residues. The CDR3 is CSVRDGGKGGYTF. DNA for the CDR3: TGCAGCGTGCGGGACGGAGGGAAGGGTGGCTACACCTTC.

J is TRBJ1-1 and V is TRBV27; D possibly corresponds to TRBD1 (5 bases). V dropped 1 base and J dropped 3 bases, with 18 bases sitting between them. Germline V gene data show CDR1 as MNHEY and CDR2 as SMNVEV (reference sequence). This CDR3 spans 17 amino acids. CDR3 coding DNA: TGTGCCAGCAGTTTATGGGTCGGAGGGGTGGGGCACACTGAAGCTTTCTTT. This sequence encodes CASSLWVGGVGHTEAFF.

The chain links TRBV6-6 to TRBJ1-1; D ambiguous. Germline V gene lookup returns CDR1 MNHNY and CDR2 SVGAGI (reference sequence). This CDR3 comprises 13 residues. Trimming left V 6 bases short and J 4 bases short, with 12 bases between. CDR3 in DNA: TGTGCCAGCAGAGCGCCTGCGGGCACTGAAGCTTTCTTT. It codes for CASRAPAGTEAFF.

CDR3: CASSSGTSGFYEQYF. CDR3 DNA: TGTGCCAGCAGCTCTGGGACTAGCGGGTTTTACGAGCAGTACTTC. The chain is built from TRBV5-4 and TRBJ2-7, with 12 bases that match TRBD2. The V gene's germline CDR1 is SGHNT and CDR2 YYREEE (reference sequence). Losses at the gene ends were 3 bases for V and 4 bases for J; bases not matched to a gene: 5. The CDR3 is 15 amino acids.

This clone was detected only a few times. V usage is TRBV7-2 and J usage is TRBJ1-3, with D possibly matching TRBD1 (6 bases). The CDR3 runs 15 residues. Germline V gene sequence: CDR1 SGHTA, CDR2 FQGNSA. V was cut by 5 bases and J by 0 bases, with 11 bases left in between. The CDR3 here is CASSEGVHSGNTIYF. In DNA form, the CDR3 reads TGTGCCAGCAGCGAGGGGGTCCACTCTGGAAACACCATATATTTT.

The V call is TRBV2, the J call TRBJ2-1, with 7 bases aligning to TRBD2. The CDR3 consists of 15 residues. The V gene's germline CDR1 is SNHLY and CDR2 FYNNEI. V gave up 7 bases and J gave up 6 bases; unmatched junction bases: 12. The CDR3 DNA reads TGTGCCAGCACCGGAGCGGGAAAGGTGGGCAATGAGCAGTTCTTC. Amino acids: CASTGAGKVGNEQFF.

The chain couples TRBV7-9 to TRBJ1-1; tentatively, D is TRBD1 (6 bases). Trimming took off 0 bases at V and 1 base at J, with 6 bases between the two ends. The CDR3 is made up of 14 amino acids. Germline CDR1 and CDR2: SEHNR and FQNEAQ (reference sequence). CDR3 DNA: TGTGCCAGCAGCTTAGCGACAGGGAACACTGAAGCTTTCTTT. It yields the protein CASSLATGNTEAFF.

V is TRBV27 and J is TRBJ2-3; 11 bases are shared with TRBD2. Germline assignment: CDR1 MNHEY and CDR2 SMNVEV (reference sequence). The length of the CDR3 is 14 residues. The V segment lost 3 bases and the J segment 6 bases; nucleotides outside the gene matches: 2. The CDR3 nucleotides read TGTGCCAGCAGTTTCATAGCGGGAGGGGATACGCAGTATTTT. This codes for CASSFIAGGDTQYF.

In this sample, this clone turned up a few times. This chain connects TRBV25-1 to TRBJ2-7; D is possibly TRBD1 (6 bases). Germline CDR1 MGHDK, CDR2 SYGVNS. Trimming pared 5 bases from V and 3 bases from J, leaving 14 bases between. The CDR3 consists of 14 residues. CDR3 loop: CASSPGTGHYEQYF. The CDR3 nucleotides read TGTGCCAGCAGTCCGGGGACGGGACACTACGAGCAGTACTTC.

The V call is TRBV11-2, the J call TRBJ2-7; 11 bases agree with TRBD1. There are 16 residues in the CDR3. Trimming took 5 bases from V and 4 from J; bases not matched to a gene: 10. Germline V gene lookup returns CDR1 SGHAT and CDR2 FQNNGV. CDR3: CASSPPRDRGGYEQYF. The CDR3 DNA reads as TGTGCCAGCAGCCCCCCCCGGGACAGGGGGGGATACGAGCAGTACTTC.

V usage is TRBV9 and J usage is TRBJ2-2; 7 bases are a match to TRBD2. The CDR3 length is 14 residues. Germline assignment: CDR1 SGDLS and CDR2 YYNGEE. Trimming cost V 0 bases and J 6 bases; bases outside gene matches: 2. The CDR3 is CASSVEGRAGELFF. The CDR3 nucleotides are TGTGCCAGCAGCGTAGAAGGGAGGGCCGGGGAGCTGTTTTTT.

The rearrangement links TRBV19 to TRBJ2-5, with D possibly matching TRBD1 (5 bases). The germline gives CDR1 LNHDA, CDR2 SQIVND (reference sequence). CDR3 size: 12 residues. Trimming removed 8 bases at V and 4 bases at J, with 11 bases between. The DNA for the CDR3 is TGTGCCAGTGGGGCAGTGGCAGAGACCCAGTACTTC. Amino acids: CASGAVAETQYF.